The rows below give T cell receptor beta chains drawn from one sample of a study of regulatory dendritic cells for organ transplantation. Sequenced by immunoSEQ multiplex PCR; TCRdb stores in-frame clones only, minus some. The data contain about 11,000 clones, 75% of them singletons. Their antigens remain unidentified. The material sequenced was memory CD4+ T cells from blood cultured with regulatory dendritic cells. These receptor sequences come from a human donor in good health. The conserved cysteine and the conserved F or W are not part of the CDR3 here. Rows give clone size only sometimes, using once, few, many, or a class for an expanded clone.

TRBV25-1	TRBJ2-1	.	ASSELASGVSYNEQF
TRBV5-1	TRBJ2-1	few	ASSTGRLAGGYNEQF
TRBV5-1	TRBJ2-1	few	ASAGLAGRHEQF
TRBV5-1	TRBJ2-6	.	ASSRTGGLSGANVLT
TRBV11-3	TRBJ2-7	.	ASSPGFSYEQY
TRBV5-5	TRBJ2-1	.	ASSLRSGGVTLNEQF
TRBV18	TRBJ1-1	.	ASSPVQGNTEAF
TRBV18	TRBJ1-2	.	ASSPNPQGSLYGYT
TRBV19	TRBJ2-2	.	ASSPGQYTGELF
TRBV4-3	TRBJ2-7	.	ASSQDSTGGPKY
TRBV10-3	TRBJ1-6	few	ATRPRTGDNSPLH
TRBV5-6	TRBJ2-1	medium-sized	ASSFDDRSNEQF
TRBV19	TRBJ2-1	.	ASSRQRTTIEQF
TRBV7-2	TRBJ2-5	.	ASRRGGGEDGTQY
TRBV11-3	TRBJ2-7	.	ASSSRDKANYEQY
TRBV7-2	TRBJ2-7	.	ASSLTAGSSGGEQY
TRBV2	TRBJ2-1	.	ASSATRYEQF
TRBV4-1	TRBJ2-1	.	ASSQPGGRELNEQF
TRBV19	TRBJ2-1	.	ASSILVGTSGGRNNEQF
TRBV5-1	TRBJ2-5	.	ASSLLGGGKQETQY
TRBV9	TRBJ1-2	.	ASSVGGRGYT
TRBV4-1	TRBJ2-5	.	ASSLLGRGPQETQY
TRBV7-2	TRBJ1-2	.	ASSLTGYGYT
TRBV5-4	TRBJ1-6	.	ASSLGRADNSPLH
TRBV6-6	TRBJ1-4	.	ASNLRGGADEKLF
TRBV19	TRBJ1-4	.	ASSIRGQIEKLF
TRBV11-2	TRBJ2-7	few	ASSSRTGLGDEQY
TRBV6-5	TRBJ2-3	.	ASSLTSGGAGDTQY
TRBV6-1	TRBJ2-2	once	ASKGETGGTGELF
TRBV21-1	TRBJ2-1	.	ASSNFWGRDNEQF
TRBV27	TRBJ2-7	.	ASSHLDKGEQY
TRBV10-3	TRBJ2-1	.	AIKISSGGASDNEQF